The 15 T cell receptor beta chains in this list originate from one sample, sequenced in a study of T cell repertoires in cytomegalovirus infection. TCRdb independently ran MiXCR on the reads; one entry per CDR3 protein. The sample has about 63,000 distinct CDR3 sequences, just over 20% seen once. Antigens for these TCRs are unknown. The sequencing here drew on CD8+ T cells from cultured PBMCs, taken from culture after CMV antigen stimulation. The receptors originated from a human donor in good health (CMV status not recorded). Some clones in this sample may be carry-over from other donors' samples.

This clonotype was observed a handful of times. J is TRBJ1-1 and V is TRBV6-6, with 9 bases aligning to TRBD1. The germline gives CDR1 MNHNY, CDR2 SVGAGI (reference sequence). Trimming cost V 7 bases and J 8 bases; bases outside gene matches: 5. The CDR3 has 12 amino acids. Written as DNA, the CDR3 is TGTGCCAGCAATGAACAGGGGGCAGAAGCTTTCTTT. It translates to CASNEQGAEAFF.

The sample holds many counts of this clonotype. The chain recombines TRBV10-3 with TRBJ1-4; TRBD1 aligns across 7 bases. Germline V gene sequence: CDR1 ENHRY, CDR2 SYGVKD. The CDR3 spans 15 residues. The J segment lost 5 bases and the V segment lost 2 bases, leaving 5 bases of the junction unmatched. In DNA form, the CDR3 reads TGTGCCATCAGTGAGCGTGACAGGGTGAATGAAAAACTGTTTTTT. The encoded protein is CAISERDRVNEKLFF.

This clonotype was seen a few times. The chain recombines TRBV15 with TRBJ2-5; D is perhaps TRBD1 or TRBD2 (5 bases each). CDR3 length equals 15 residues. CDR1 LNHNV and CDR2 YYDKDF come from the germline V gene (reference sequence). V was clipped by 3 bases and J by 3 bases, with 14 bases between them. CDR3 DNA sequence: TGTGCCACCAGCAGGGATAGGGGACCAAAAGAGACCCAGTACTTC. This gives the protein CATSRDRGPKETQYF.

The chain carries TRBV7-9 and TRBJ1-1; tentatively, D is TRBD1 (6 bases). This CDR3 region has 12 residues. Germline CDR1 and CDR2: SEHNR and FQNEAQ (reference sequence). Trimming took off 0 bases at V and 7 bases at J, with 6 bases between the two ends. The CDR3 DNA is TGTGCCAGCAGCTTAGCACAGGGTGAAGCTTTCTTT. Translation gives CASSLAQGEAFF.

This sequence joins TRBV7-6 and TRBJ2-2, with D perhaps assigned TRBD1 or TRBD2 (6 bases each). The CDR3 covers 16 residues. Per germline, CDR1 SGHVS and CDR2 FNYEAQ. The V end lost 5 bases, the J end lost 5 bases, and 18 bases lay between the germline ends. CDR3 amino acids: CASSVQGGLGTGELFF. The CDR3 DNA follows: TGTGCCAGCAGCGTACAAGGGGGGCTCGGGACCGGGGAGCTGTTTTTT.

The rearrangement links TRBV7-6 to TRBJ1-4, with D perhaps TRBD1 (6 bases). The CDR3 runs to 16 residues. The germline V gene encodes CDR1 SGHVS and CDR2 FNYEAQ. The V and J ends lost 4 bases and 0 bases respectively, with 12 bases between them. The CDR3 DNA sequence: TGTGCCAGCAGCTCGGACAGTGACCCAACTAATGAAAAACTGTTTTTT. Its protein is CASSSDSDPTNEKLFF. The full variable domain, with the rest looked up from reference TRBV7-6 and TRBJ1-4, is GAGVSQSPRYKVTKRGQDVALRCDPISGHVSLYWYRQALGQGPEFLTYFNYEAQQDKSGLPNDRFSAERPEGSISTLTIQRTEQRDSAMYRCASSSDSDPTNEKLFFGSGTQLSVL.

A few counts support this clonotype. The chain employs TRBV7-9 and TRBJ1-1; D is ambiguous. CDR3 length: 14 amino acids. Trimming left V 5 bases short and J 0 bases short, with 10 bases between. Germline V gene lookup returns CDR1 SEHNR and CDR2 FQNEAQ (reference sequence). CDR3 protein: CASSHQGVNTEAFF. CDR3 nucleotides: TGTGCCAGCAGCCATCAAGGAGTGAACACTGAAGCTTTCTTT.

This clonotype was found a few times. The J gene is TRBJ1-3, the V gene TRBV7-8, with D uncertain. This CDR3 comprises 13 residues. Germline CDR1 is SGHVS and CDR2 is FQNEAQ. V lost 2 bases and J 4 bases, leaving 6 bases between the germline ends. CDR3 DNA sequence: TGTGCCAGCAGCTTAACTCACGGAAACACCATATATTTT. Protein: CASSLTHGNTIYF.

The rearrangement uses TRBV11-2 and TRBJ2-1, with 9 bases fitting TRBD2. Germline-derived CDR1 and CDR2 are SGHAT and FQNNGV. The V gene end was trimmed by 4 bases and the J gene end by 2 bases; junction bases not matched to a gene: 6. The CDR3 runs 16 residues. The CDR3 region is CASSSDLAGTYNEQFF. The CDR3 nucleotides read TGTGCCAGCAGCTCTGACCTAGCGGGGACCTACAATGAGCAGTTCTTC.

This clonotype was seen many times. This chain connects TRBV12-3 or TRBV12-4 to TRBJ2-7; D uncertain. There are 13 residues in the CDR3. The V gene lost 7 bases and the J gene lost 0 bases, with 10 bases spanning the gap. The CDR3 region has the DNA TGTGCCAGCACTCCTCGGGCCTCCTACGAGCAGTACTTC. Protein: CASTPRASYEQYF.

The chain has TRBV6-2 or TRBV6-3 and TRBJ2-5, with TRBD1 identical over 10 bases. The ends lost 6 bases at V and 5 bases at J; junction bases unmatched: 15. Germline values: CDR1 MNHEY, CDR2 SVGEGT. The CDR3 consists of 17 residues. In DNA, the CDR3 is TGTGCCAGCAGGTCCCGGGACAGGGGACCAACCTGGGAGACCCAGTACTTC. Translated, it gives CASRSRDRGPTWETQYF.

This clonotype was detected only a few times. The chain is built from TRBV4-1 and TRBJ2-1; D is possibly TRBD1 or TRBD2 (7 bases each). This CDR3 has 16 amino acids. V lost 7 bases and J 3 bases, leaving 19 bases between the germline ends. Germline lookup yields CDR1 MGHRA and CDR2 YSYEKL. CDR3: CASTHGRGLRYNEQFF. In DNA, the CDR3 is TGCGCCAGCACCCATGGGAGGGGGCTTCGCTACAATGAGCAGTTCTTC.

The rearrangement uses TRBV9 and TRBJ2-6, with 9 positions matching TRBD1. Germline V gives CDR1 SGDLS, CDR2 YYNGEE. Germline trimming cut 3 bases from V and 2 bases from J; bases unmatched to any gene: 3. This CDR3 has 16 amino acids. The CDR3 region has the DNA TGTGCCAGCAGCGCTTGGACAGGGGCTGGGGCCAACGTCCTGACTTTC. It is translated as CASSAWTGAGANVLTF. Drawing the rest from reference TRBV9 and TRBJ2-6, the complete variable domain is DSGVTQTPKHLITATGQRVTLRCSPRSGDLSVYWYQQSLDQGLQFLIQYYNGEERAKGNILERFSAQQFPDLHSELNLSSLELGDSALYFCASSAWTGAGANVLTFGAGSRLTVL.

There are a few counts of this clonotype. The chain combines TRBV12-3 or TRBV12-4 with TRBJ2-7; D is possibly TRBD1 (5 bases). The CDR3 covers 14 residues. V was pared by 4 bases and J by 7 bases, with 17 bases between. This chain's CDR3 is CASSWTILGDEQYF. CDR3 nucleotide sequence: TGTGCCAGCAGTTGGACAATTCTTGGGGATGAGCAGTACTTC.

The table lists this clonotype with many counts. CDR3 coding DNA: TGTGCCAGCAGCTTGCGGGACGGTGGAACAGATACGCAGTATTTT. This sequence encodes CASSLRDGGTDTQYF. This chain links TRBV7-9 with TRBJ2-3; tentative D call: TRBD2 (6 bases). The CDR3 spans 15 residues. Trimming took 3 bases from V and 3 from J, leaving 13 bases between them. Germline CDR1 reads SEHNR; CDR2 reads FQNEAQ (reference sequence).